This T cell receptor (beta chain) was captured by sequencing in a study of shared clonotypes between healthy human individuals. This table comes from immunoSEQ multiplex PCR, and its TCRdb copy is limited to in-frame clones, with some not included. The sample has millions of clones, around 94% seen once. Donors were healthy HIV-negative adults without recently reported acute infections or vaccinations. Nashville, Tennessee was home to all donors, each a Caucasian adult. As to this clone: Antigen: not known.

Study-wide points: Between several donors, naive CD4 clonotypes were shared at a level of about 5%. Generally, naive subsets came out with larger estimated richness than memory subsets.

The germline V and J ends were trimmed by 4 bases and 3 bases, with 9 bases remaining between them. The CDR3 totals 13 residues. Germline V lookup: CDR1 LNHDA, CDR2 SQIVND (reference sequence). The V gene is TRBV19, the J gene TRBJ1-1; D remains unclear. The clonotype was recovered from a young man in good health. Sequenced input: naive CD4+ T cells sorted from blood. Subset: CD45RA+ positively selected. The CDR3 region is CASSKFRDTEAFF. Here the CDR3 DNA reads TGTGCCAGTAGTAAGTTCCGGGACACTGAAGCTTTCTTT.